The next 12 T cell receptor beta chains were all read from a single sample in a study of blood T cell repertoires in COVID-19. The repertoire was sequenced with immunoSEQ multiplex PCR; TCRdb's copy has only in-frame clones and lacks some. The sample has roughly 160,000 clones, 80% to 90% seen once. What was sequenced was peripheral blood. The receptors come from a man aged 55 to 70 with acute or convalescent COVID-19.

The chain couples TRBV7-2 to TRBJ1-2; 7 nucleotides agree with TRBD1. The CDR3 sequence is 15 residues long. After removal of 1 base from V and 6 bases from J, the junction contained 8 bases not matched to a gene. The germline V gene has CDR1 SGHTA and CDR2 FQGNSA. The CDR3 DNA is TGTGCCAGCAGCTTAGGTCCCCGACAGGGAAATGGCTACACCTTC. Amino acids: CASSLGPRQGNGYTF.

The chain joins TRBV5-5 to TRBJ2-3; 9 nucleotides align to TRBD2. With 0 bases clipped from V and 4 bases from J, the junction kept 9 bases outside the gene matches. CDR1 and CDR2 from the germline V gene are SGHKS and YYEKEE (reference sequence). The CDR3 is 17 residues long. CDR3 DNA sequence: TGTGCCAGCAGCTTGGAGGCGGGAGGGCCTCAAGCAGATACGCAGTATTTT. This translates into CASSLEAGGPQADTQYF.

The rearrangement joins TRBV9 to TRBJ2-1, with TRBD2 identical over 7 bases. In germline, CDR1 is SGDLS, CDR2 YYNGEE. Trimming at V came to 0 bases and at J to 0 bases, leaving 3 bases not matched to a gene. The CDR3 runs to 16 residues. The CDR3 nucleotides read TGTGCCAGCAGCGTAGGAGGGAGGGGCTCCTACAATGAGCAGTTCTTC. The encoded protein is CASSVGGRGSYNEQFF.

V usage is TRBV30 and J usage is TRBJ2-5, with TRBD2 as a possible D gene (6 bases). V lost 7 bases and J lost 1, with 7 bases in between. CDR1 is GTSNPN and CDR2 is SVGIG in the germline V gene (reference sequence). This CDR3 region has 11 residues. This CDR3 reads CASRGQETQYF. As DNA, the CDR3 is TGTGCCTCGCGGGGCCAAGAGACCCAGTACTTC.

CDR3 loop: CASSLYGSTEAFF. CDR3 bases: TGTGCCAGCAGTTTGTATGGTAGCACTGAAGCTTTCTTT. The chain combines TRBV28 with TRBJ1-1, with D unresolved. V lost 3 bases and J lost 4, with 9 bases in between. Germline lookup yields CDR1 MDHEN and CDR2 SYDVKM. There are 13 residues in the CDR3.

The chain links TRBV4-2 to TRBJ2-7; 7 bases match TRBD1. Germline V gene data show CDR1 as LGHNA and CDR2 as YNFKEQ. Germline trimming cut 3 bases from V and 3 bases from J; bases unmatched to any gene: 5. This CDR3 has 14 residues. This CDR3 is CASSQEDRYYEQYF. The CDR3 nucleotides read TGTGCCAGCAGCCAGGAGGACAGGTACTACGAGCAGTACTTC.

The chain joins TRBV25-1 to TRBJ2-7, with TRBD1 matching over 8 bases. The germline V gene encodes CDR1 MGHDK and CDR2 SYGVNS. This CDR3 is 13 amino acids long. The V gene end was trimmed by 3 bases and the J gene end by 6 bases; junction bases not matched to a gene: 4. CDR3 region: CASSDRGLSEQYF. The DNA for the CDR3 is TGTGCCAGCAGTGACAGGGGGCTCAGCGAGCAGTACTTC.

This clone was counted between two and nine times. The genes are TRBV28 and TRBJ1-5, with 9 positions matching TRBD1. The CDR3 is 11 residues long. V trimming: 10 bases; J trimming: 12 bases; junction bases outside the gene matches: 7. The germline gives CDR1 MDHEN, CDR2 SYDVKM. In nucleotides, the CDR3 is TGTGCCATACCCCGACAGGGGGTCCAGCATTTT. This encodes CAIPRQGVQHF. Combining the CDR3 with reference TRBV28 and TRBJ1-5 gives the whole variable domain DVKVTQSSRYLVKRTGEKVFLECVQDMDHENMFWYRQDPGLGLRLIYFSYDVKMKEKGDIPEGYSVSREKKERFSLILESASTNQTSMYLCAIPRQGVQHFGDGTRLSIL.

The rearrangement links TRBV15 to TRBJ2-5, with a weak D call TRBD1 (5 bases). Trimming removed 1 base at V and 1 base at J, with 7 bases between. The CDR3 totals 14 residues. The germline CDR1 and CDR2 sequences are LNHNV and YYDKDF (reference sequence). CDR3 sequence reads: CATSRVGAQETQYF. Here the CDR3 DNA reads TGTGCCACCAGCAGAGTAGGGGCCCAAGAGACCCAGTACTTC.

V usage is TRBV7-9 and J usage is TRBJ2-5; TRBD2 matches at 7 bases. The germline gives CDR1 SEHNR, CDR2 FQNEAQ (reference sequence). J lost 8 bases, V lost 8 bases, and 8 bases had no gene match. The CDR3 runs 12 residues. The chain's CDR3 is CASRDSGYTQYF. The CDR3 region has the DNA TGTGCCAGCCGGGATAGCGGGTATACCCAGTACTTC. The complete variable domain, with remaining parts taken from reference TRBV7-9 and TRBJ2-5, reads DTGVSQNPRHKITKRGQNVTFRCDPISEHNRLYWYRQTLGQGPEFLTYFQNEAQLEKSRLLSDRFSAERPKGSFSTLEIQRTEQGDSAMYLCASRDSGYTQYFGPGTRLLVL.

The chain employs TRBV3-1 (or the pseudogene TRBV3-2) and TRBJ2-1; D uncertain. V was clipped by 0 bases and J by 1 base, with 4 bases between them. This CDR3 is built from 14 residues. Per the germline V gene, CDR1 is LGHDT and CDR2 is YNNKEL (reference sequence). The CDR3 region has the DNA TGTGCCAGCAGCCAAGATCTGTCCTACAATGAGCAGTTCTTC. This sequence encodes CASSQDLSYNEQFF.

Only a few counts were recorded for this clone. The rearrangement joins TRBV2 to TRBJ1-6, with TRBD1 matching 9 bases. The CDR3 totals 13 residues. The J segment lost 7 bases and the V segment lost 9 bases, leaving 4 bases of the junction unmatched. Germline CDR1 reads SNHLY; CDR2 reads FYNNEI. Written as DNA, the CDR3 is TGTGCCAGGACCGGGACAGGGAATTCACCCCTCCACTTT. Translation: CARTGTGNSPLHF. The full variable domain, in which reference TRBV2 and TRBJ1-6 provide the parts outside the CDR3, is EPEVTQTPSHQVTQMGQEVILRCVPISNHLYFYWYRQILGQKVEFLVSFYNNEISEKSEIFDDQFSVERPDGSNFTLKIRSTKLEDSAMYFCARTGTGNSPLHFGNGTRLTVT.